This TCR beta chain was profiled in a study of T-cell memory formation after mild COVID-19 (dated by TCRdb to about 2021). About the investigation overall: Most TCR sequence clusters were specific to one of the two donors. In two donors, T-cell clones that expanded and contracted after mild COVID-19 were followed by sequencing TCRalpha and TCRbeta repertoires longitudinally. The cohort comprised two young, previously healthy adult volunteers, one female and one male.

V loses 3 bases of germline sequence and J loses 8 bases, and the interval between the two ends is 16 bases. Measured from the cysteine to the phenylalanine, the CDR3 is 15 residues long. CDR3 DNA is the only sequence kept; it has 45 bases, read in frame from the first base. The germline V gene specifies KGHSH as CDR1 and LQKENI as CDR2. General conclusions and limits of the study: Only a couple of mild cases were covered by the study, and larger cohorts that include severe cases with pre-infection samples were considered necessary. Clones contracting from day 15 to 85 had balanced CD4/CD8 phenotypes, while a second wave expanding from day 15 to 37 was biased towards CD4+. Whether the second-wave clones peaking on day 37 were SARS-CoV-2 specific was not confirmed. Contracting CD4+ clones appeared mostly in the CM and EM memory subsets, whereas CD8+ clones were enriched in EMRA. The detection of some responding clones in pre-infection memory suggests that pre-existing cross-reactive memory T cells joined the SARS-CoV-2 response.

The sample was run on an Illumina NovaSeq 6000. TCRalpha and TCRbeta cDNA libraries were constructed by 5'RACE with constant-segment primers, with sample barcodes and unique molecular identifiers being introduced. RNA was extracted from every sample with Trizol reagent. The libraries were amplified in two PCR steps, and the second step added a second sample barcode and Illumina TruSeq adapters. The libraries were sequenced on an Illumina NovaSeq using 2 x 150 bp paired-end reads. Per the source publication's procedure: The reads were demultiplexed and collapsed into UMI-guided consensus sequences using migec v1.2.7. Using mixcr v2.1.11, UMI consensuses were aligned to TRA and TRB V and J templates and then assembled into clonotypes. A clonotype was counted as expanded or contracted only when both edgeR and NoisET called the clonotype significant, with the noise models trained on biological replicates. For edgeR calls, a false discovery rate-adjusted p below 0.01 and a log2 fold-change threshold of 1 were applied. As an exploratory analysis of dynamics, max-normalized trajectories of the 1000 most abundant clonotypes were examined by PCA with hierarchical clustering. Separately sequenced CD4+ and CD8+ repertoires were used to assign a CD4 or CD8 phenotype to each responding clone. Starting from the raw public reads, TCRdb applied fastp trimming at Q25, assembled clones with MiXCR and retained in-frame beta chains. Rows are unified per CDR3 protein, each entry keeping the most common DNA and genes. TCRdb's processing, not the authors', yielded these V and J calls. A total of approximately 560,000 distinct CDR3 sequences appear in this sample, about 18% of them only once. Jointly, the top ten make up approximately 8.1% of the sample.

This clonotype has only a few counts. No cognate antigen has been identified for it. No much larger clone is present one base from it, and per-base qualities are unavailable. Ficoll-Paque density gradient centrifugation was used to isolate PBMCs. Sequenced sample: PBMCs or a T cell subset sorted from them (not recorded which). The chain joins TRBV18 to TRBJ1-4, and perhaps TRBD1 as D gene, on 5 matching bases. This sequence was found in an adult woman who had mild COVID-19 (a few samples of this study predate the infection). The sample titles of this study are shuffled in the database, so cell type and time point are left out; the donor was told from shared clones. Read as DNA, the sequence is TGTGCCAGCTCACCGGTACGAGAGAGGGGAGAAAAACTGTTTTTT. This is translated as CASSPVRERGEKLFF.